Following are 20 T cell receptor beta chains from one sample sequenced in a study of blood T cells in healthy people across ages. The second PCR ran roughly 7 to 11 cycles with a sample-barcoded 5' primer and J-beta primers. Using its own MiXCR run on the 5' RACE reads, TCRdb lists one record per CDR3 protein. The sample has hundreds of thousands of distinct CDR3 sequences, 24% seen once. In addition, the sample was reused for a study of T cells of mothers and their children.

Sequences were obtained from blood. These receptors all stem from a boy between 10 and 17 years old in good health.

This clonotype was seen a handful of times. The junction departs from the called germline gene at one end, perhaps through a read error. The J gene is TRBJ2-5, the V gene TRBV7-2; the match to TRBD1 covers 8 bases. Matching the DNA end better, TRBJ2-1 makes the J call doubtful. Germline CDR1 and CDR2: SGHTA and FQGNSA. The CDR3 is 13 residues long. The CDR3 sequence is CASSSTGDNGQFF. Here the CDR3 DNA reads TGTGCCAGCAGCTCGACAGGGGACAATGGGCAGTTCTTC.

The table lists this clonotype with a few counts. The chain has TRBV2 and TRBJ2-5; D not resolved. The CDR3 sequence is 15 residues long. Germline V gene data show CDR1 as SNHLY and CDR2 as FYNNEI. With 6 bases removed from V and 3 bases from J, the gap between germline ends came to 17 bases. CDR3 in amino acids: CASSEIRASKETQYF. The CDR3 bases are TGTGCCAGCAGCGAAATTCGGGCCTCGAAAGAGACCCAGTACTTC.

This clonotype was seen repeatedly, ten times or more. The chain uses TRBV9 and TRBJ2-1, with D perhaps TRBD2 (6 bases). Germline values: CDR1 SGDLS, CDR2 YYNGEE. This CDR3 is 15 amino acids long. The V end lost 5 bases, the J end lost 1 base, and 13 bases lay between the germline ends. CDR3 DNA: TGTGCCAGCAGTGCGGGGAAGGTGTCCTACAATGAGCAGTTCTTC. Translating gives CASSAGKVSYNEQFF.

The chain combines TRBV18 with TRBJ1-4; 10 nucleotides line up with TRBD1. Germline lookup yields CDR1 KGHSH and CDR2 LQKENI. V gave up 3 bases and J gave up 2 bases; unmatched junction bases: 9. The CDR3 consists of 18 residues. The CDR3 region is CASSPNAGTGDTNEKLFF. The CDR3 nucleotides read TGTGCCAGCTCACCGAATGCCGGGACAGGGGACACTAATGAAAAACTGTTTTTT.

The rearrangement uses TRBV3-1 and TRBJ2-5; weak D call: TRBD1 (5 bases). The J call may not be correct, given that the DNA end is closer to TRBJ2-7. The CDR3 loop spans 15 amino acids. The germline V gene encodes CDR1 LGHDT and CDR2 YNNKEL (reference sequence). CDR3 in amino acids: CASSQDIGAPYEQYF. CDR3 nucleotides: TGTGCCAGCAGCCAAGATATTGGGGCGCCCTACGAGCAGTACTTC.

The chain joins TRBV7-2 to TRBJ2-3; 7 bases align to TRBD2. V was pared by 6 bases and J by 5 bases, with 14 bases of the junction left unmatched. This CDR3 is built from 16 residues. Germline V gene sequence: CDR1 SGHTA, CDR2 FQGNSA. The DNA for the CDR3 is TGTGCCAGCAGTCCTTCTACGCGGGAGCCAATAGATACGCAGTATTTT. Translating gives CASSPSTREPIDTQYF. The full variable domain, with the rest looked up from reference TRBV7-2 and TRBJ2-3, is GAGVSQSPSNKVTEKGKDVELRCDPISGHTALYWYRQSLGQGLEFLIYFQGNSAPDKSGLPSDRFSAERTGGSVSTLTIQRTQQEDSAVYLCASSPSTREPIDTQYFGPGTRLTVL.

This clonotype has a handful of counts. V and J are TRBV5-1 and TRBJ2-5; 9 positions match TRBD1. This CDR3 is built from 15 residues. V lost 4 bases and J lost 3; bases outside the gene matches: 7. CDR1 and CDR2 (germline): SGHRS, YFSETQ. CDR3 region: CASSKDRGYKETQYF. CDR3 sequence (DNA): TGCGCCAGCAGCAAGGACAGGGGATACAAAGAGACCCAGTACTTC.

The J gene is TRBJ2-5, the V gene TRBV7-2; a possible D gene is TRBD2 (5 bases). Gene TRBJ2-7 matches the end of the DNA better, so the J call may be wrong. The CDR3 covers 19 residues. Per the germline V gene, CDR1 is SGHTA and CDR2 is FQGNSA. The CDR3: CASSLARSTTTVDSYEQYF. The CDR3 nucleotides are TGTGCCAGCAGCTTAGCGAGGTCGACGACTACAGTAGACTCCTACGAGCAGTACTTC.

This clonotype has a handful of counts. The chain has TRBV5-6 and TRBJ2-5; 8 bases match TRBD2. This CDR3 has 16 residues. Germline assignment: CDR1 SGHDT and CDR2 YYEEEE. Trimming at V came to 2 bases and at J to 2 bases, leaving 8 bases not matched to a gene. Written as DNA, the CDR3 is TGTGCCAGCAGCTTTTTACTAACTAGCGGACAAGAGACCCAGTACTTC. It is translated as CASSFLLTSGQETQYF. Full variable domain (outside the CDR3, taken from reference TRBV5-6 and TRBJ2-5): DAGVTQSPTHLIKTRGQQVTLRCSPKSGHDTVSWYQQALGQGPQFIFQYYEEEERQRGNFPDRFSGHQFPNYSSELNVNALLLGDSALYLCASSFLLTSGQETQYFGPGTRLLVL.

In its sample, this clonotype was seen a few times. The V and J genes are TRBV24-1 and TRBJ2-5, with 8 bases lining up with TRBD1. Near its end, the DNA agrees better with TRBJ2-7, so the J call may be wrong. Germline V lookup: CDR1 KGHDR, CDR2 SFDVKD. This CDR3 has 15 residues. CDR3: CATSDDPRRGHEQYF. DNA for the CDR3: TGTGCCACCAGTGATGACCCCCGCAGGGGGCACGAGCAGTACTTC.

This clonotype was picked up a small number of times. As the CDR3 is not closed by the conserved phenylalanine or tryptophan, this likely results from a read error. The chain links TRBV12-3 or TRBV12-4 to TRBJ2-7, with D tentatively TRBD1 (6 bases). This CDR3 spans 15 amino acids. V lost 5 bases and J lost 2, with 16 bases in between. The CDR3 region is CASSRTEPYTYEQYL. The CDR3 DNA follows: TGTGCCAGCAGTAGGACAGAACCTTATACCTACGAGCAGTACCTC.

The chain recombines TRBV18 with TRBJ2-5, with TRBD2 matching 10 bases. The J call may be wrong; the DNA end is better matched by TRBJ2-1. The CDR3 loop spans 16 amino acids. Germline CDR1 reads KGHSH; CDR2 reads LQKENI. The CDR3 DNA follows: TGTGCCAGCTCACCGACGCCACTAGCGGGGTTGAATGAGCAGTTCTTC. Its translation: CASSPTPLAGLNEQFF.

There are many counts of this clonotype. The chain combines TRBV29-1 with TRBJ2-5; D gene unclear. V gave up 0 bases and J gave up 3 bases, with 17 bases separating them. Looked up from germline, CDR1 is SQVTM and CDR2 is ANQGSEA. This CDR3 region has 16 residues. In DNA, the CDR3 is TGCAGCGTTGAAGACCGTGTTCTGCCACTTGAAGAGACCCAGTACTTC. It yields the protein CSVEDRVLPLEETQYF.

The CDR3 loop is CASSSSGAKNIQYF. In DNA form, the CDR3 reads TGTGCCAGCAGCTCAAGCGGAGCCAAAAACATTCAGTACTTC. The V gene is TRBV7-2, the J gene TRBJ2-4; TRBD2 might be the D (5 bases). CDR1 is SGHTA and CDR2 is FQGNSA in the germline V gene. There are 14 residues in the CDR3. Between the trimmed V and J ends, which lost 4 bases and 0 bases, there was a span of 7 bases.

As for this clonotype: One junction end does not reproduce the germline sequence, and a read error may be involved. The gene calls are TRBV2 and TRBJ2-1; D is perhaps TRBD2 (6 bases). Germline-derived CDR1 and CDR2 are SNHLY and FYNNEI. The CDR3 has 15 residues. CDR3: CASREDGSSYNEQFF. The CDR3 DNA follows: TGTGCCAGCAGGGAAGACGGGAGCTCCTACAATGAGCAGTTCTTC.

The CDR3 region has the DNA TGCGCCAGCAGCTTGTTGGGTACCAGGGAGACCCAGTACTTC. This sequence encodes CASSLLGTRETQYF. The chain couples TRBV5-1 to TRBJ2-5; D gene unclear. Germline CDR1 SGHRS, CDR2 YFSETQ. The length of the CDR3 is 14 residues. V shed 1 base and J shed 5 bases, with 12 bases lying between them.

This clonotype was seen ten or more times. The chain combines TRBV11-2 with TRBJ2-1; D may match TRBD1 or TRBD2 (5 bases each). Germline V gene data show CDR1 as SGHAT and CDR2 as FQNNGV. Trimming removed 2 bases at V and 5 bases at J, with 10 bases between. This CDR3 has 14 residues. CDR3 region: CASSLTRGNNEQFF. Here the CDR3 DNA reads TGTGCCAGCAGCTTAACCCGGGGCAACAATGAGCAGTTCTTC.

This chain joins TRBV27 and TRBJ2-5; 10 bases are a match to TRBD2. The J call may not be correct, given that the DNA end is closer to TRBJ2-1. There are 13 residues in the CDR3. CDR1 and CDR2 (germline): MNHEY, SMNVEV (reference sequence). CDR3 sequence (DNA): TGTGCCAGCAGTAGCGGGGGGGCCGTTGAGCAGTTCTTC. Its translation: CASSSGGAVEQFF.

This clonotype was counted a few times. This chain uses TRBV24-1 with TRBJ2-1; D remains ambiguous. V was clipped by 4 bases and J by 8 bases, with 11 bases between them. The germline V gene encodes CDR1 KGHDR and CDR2 SFDVKD. The CDR3 loop spans 13 amino acids. This CDR3 is CATSEGQMDEQFF. The CDR3 nucleotides are TGTGCCACCAGTGAAGGTCAAATGGATGAGCAGTTCTTC.

The DNA for the CDR3 is TGTGCCATTACCCGAGGGTTGAACACTGAAGCTTTCTTT. As protein: CAITRGLNTEAFF. The chain employs TRBV6-2 or TRBV6-3 and TRBJ1-1; D gene ambiguous. Trimming stripped 10 bases from V and 0 bases from J, with 12 bases between. The length of the CDR3 is 13 residues. Germline CDR1 reads MNHEY; CDR2 reads SVGEGT.